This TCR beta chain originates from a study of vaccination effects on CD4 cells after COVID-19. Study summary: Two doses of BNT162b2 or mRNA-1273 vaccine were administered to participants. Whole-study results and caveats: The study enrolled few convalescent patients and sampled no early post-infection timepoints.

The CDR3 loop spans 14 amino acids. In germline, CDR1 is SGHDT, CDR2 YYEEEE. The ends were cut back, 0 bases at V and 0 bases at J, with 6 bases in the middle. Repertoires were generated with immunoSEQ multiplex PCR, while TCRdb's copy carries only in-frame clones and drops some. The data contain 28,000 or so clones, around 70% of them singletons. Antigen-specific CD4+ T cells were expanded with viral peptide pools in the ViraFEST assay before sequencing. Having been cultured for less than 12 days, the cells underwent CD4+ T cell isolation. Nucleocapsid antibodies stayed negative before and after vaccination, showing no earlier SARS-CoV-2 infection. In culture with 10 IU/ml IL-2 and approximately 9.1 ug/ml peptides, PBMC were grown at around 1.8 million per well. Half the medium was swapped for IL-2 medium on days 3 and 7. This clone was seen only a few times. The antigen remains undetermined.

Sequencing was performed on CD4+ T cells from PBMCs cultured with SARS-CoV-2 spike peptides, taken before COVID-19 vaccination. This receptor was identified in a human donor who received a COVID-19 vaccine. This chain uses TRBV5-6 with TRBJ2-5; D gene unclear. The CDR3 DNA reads TGTGCCAGCAGCTTGGGACGGGACCAAGAGACCCAGTACTTC. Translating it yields CASSLGRDQETQYF.